The clone carrying this T cell receptor (beta chain) was recorded many times. Antigen unknown. The data were taken from a study of T cells in Graves' hyperthyroidism and ophthalmopathy. Study-wide points: A model of 13 V-J pairs discriminated ophthalmopathy from stable hyperthyroidism. Prediction of ophthalmopathy progression came a median approximately 6.5 months pre-onset.

CDR1 is DFQATT and CDR2 is SNEGSKA in the germline V gene (reference sequence). Unmatched junction bases numbered 12, after V lost 5 bases and J lost 6 bases. The CDR3 totals 15 residues. Authors of the study amplified TCR beta CDR3 regions from RNA transcripts. Primed by the HTBI set, a first-round RT-PCR was run on the TCR CDR3. From the multiplex PCR reads, TCRdb called clonotypes with MiXCR, one entry per CDR3 protein. The sample holds some 570,000 distinct CDR3 sequences, 13% to 15% seen once. At least 3 on the Clinical Activity Score was recorded for ophthalmopathy patients, who also had NOSPECS grade at least 4 and duration under 3 months. Uncontrolled infection, other autoimmune disease, pregnancy and lactation each barred patients from inclusion.

Sequencing input: blood. The source of this sequence is a woman aged 18-29 years with Graves' ophthalmopathy. The V gene is TRBV20-1, the J gene TRBJ2-1, with TRBD2 matching over 8 bases. CDR3 DNA: TGCAGTGCTCCACCCCCCTACACTAGCGGCAATGAGCAGTTCTTC. This sequence encodes CSAPPPYTSGNEQFF.